Detailed here is one TCR beta chain. Its antigen is as yet unknown. This sample is part of a study of T cell responses to AZD1222 COVID-19 vaccine. TCRdb keeps only in-frame clones here, not all; method: immunoSEQ multiplex PCR. Seen here are approximately 140,000 clones, roughly 88% observed once, and the top ten hold 1.5% to 2%. CDR1 and CDR2 from the germline V gene are SQVTM and ANQGSEA. The CDR3 extends over 13 amino acids. With 7 bases removed from V and 3 bases from J, the gap between germline ends came to 15 bases. Study findings and constraints: Targets within unmutated variant regions were reportedly found for nearly half of spike-specific TCRs. Receipt of two AZD1222 doses was followed by a rise in Spike-specific TCR breadth and depth.

This TCR was sampled from an adult who received the AZD1222 COVID-19 vaccine. The sample here was peripheral blood, taken 28 days after the second AZD1222 dose. The gene calls are TRBV29-1 and TRBJ1-1, with D unclear. CDR3 DNA: TGCAGCGCTGCCCGGGGTCGAGACACTGAAGCTTTCTTT. Amino acids: CSAARGRDTEAFF.